In this sample, the clone carrying this TCR beta chain turned up many times. This specimen comes from a study of Graves' ophthalmopathy and Graves' hyperthyroidism. V was clipped by 1 base and J by 2 bases, with 12 bases between them. This CDR3 is 14 amino acids long. CDR1 and CDR2 (germline): DFQATT, SNEGSKA (reference sequence). The authors isolated PBMCs from 10 ml of fresh peripheral blood. Using RNA transcripts, the TCR beta CDR3 regions were amplified. An opening RT-PCR round employed HTBI primers and preceded a second-round multiplex PCR. In TCRdb, the multiplex PCR reads were re-called with MiXCR into one record per CDR3 protein. Among hundreds of thousands of distinct CDR3 sequences listed, 40% were seen once.

Sequencing was performed on peripheral blood. This TCR derives from an adult man with Graves' ophthalmopathy. The chain has TRBV20-1 and TRBJ2-7; D is uncertain. CDR3 residues: CSARAVDKTYEQYF. DNA for the CDR3: TGCAGTGCTAGAGCGGTTGACAAGACCTACGAGCAGTACTTC.